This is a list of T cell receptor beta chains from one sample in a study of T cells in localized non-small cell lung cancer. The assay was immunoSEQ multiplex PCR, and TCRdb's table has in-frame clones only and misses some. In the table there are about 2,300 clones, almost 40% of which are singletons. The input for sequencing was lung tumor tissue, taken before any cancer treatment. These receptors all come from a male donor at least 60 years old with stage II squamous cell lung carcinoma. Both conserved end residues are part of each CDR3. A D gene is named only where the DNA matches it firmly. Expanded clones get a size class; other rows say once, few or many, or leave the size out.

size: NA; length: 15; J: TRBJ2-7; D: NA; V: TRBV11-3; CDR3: CASSQARSEAYEQYF; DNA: TGTGCCAGCAGCCAGGCCCGGAGCGAGGCCTACGAGCAGTACTTC
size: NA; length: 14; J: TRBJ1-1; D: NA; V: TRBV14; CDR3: CASSQRTFNTEAFF; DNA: TGTGCCAGCAGCCAAAGGACTTTCAACACTGAAGCTTTCTTT
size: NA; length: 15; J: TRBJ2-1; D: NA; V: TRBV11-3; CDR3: CASSPPGSSYNEQFF; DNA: TGTGCCAGCAGCCCCCCAGGGAGCTCCTACAATGAGCAGTTCTTC
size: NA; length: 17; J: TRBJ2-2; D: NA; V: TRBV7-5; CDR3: CASSFNVGTRNTGELFF; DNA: TGTGCCAGCAGCTTTAACGTCGGGACCCGAAACACCGGGGAGCTGTTTTTT
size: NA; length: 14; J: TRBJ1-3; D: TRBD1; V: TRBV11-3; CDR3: CASSPQGAGNTIYF; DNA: TGTGCCAGCAGCCCACAGGGGGCAGGAAACACCATATATTTT
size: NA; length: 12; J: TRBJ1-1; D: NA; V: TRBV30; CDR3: CAWSPSNTEAFF; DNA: TGTGCCTGGAGTCCGAGCAACACTGAAGCTTTCTTT
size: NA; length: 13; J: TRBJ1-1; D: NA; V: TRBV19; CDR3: CASSIGWGTEAFF; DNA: TGTGCCAGTAGTATAGGGTGGGGCACTGAAGCTTTCTTT
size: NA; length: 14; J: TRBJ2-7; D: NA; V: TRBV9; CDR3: CASSEAWAGGEQYF; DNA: TGTGCCAGCAGTGAAGCGTGGGCAGGCGGAGAGCAGTACTTC
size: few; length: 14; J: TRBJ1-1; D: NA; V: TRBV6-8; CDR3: CASSYSRGGTEAFF; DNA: TGTGCCAGCAGTTACTCGCGAGGCGGGACTGAAGCTTTCTTT
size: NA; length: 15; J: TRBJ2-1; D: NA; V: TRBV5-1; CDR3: CASSSPGRDNNEQFF; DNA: TGCGCCAGCAGCTCCCCGGGCAGGGACAACAATGAGCAGTTCTTC
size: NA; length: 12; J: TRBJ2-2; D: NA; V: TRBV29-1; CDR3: CSVGQATGELFF; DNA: TGCAGCGTTGGACAAGCCACCGGGGAGCTGTTTTTT
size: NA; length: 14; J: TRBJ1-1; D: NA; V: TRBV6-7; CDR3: CASSSYRVGTEAFF; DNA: TGTGCCAGCAGTAGCTACAGGGTGGGGACTGAAGCTTTCTTT
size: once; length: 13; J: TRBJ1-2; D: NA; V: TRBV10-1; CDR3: CASSENGNYGYTF; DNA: TGCGCCAGCAGTGAGAACGGGAACTATGGCTACACCTTC
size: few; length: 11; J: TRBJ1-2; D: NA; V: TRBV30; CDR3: CAWSVSQGYTF; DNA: TGTGCCTGGAGTGTCTCTCAGGGCTACACCTTC
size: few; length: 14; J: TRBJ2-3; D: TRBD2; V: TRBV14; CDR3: CASSRYGRVDTQYF; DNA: TGTGCCAGCAGCCGGTACGGGAGGGTAGATACGCAGTATTTT
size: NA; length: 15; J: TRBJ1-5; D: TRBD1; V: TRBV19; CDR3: CASSNRGYSNQPQHF; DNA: TGTGCCAGTAGTAACAGGGGATATAGCAATCAGCCCCAGCATTTT
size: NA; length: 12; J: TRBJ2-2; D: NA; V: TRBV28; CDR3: CASSIYTGELFF; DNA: TGTGCCAGCAGTATATACACCGGGGAGCTGTTTTTT
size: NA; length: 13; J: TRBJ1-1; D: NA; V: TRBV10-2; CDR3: CASSEVRTTEAFF; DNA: TGCGCCAGCAGTGAGGTCAGGACTACTGAAGCTTTCTTT
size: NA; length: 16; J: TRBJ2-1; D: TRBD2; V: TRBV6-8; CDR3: CASSDGGGTRWNEQFF; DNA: TGTGCCAGCAGTGACGGGGGCGGGACTAGGTGGAATGAGCAGTTCTTC
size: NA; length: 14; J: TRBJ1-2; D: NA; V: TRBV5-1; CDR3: CASSGEADSYGYTF; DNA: TGCGCCAGCAGCGGGGAGGCAGATTCCTATGGCTACACCTTC
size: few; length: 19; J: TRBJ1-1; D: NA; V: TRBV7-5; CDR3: CASSLSVYDQGQTNTEAFF; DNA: TGTGCCAGCAGCTTGTCCGTTTATGATCAGGGACAGACGAACACTGAAGCTTTCTTT
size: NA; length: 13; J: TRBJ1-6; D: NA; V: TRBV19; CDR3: CASRRQPNSPLHF; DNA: TGTGCCAGTAGGAGGCAGCCGAATTCACCCCTCCACTTT
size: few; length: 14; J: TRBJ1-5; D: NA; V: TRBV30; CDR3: CAWSVGLGNQPQHF; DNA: TGTGCCTGGAGTGTGGGATTAGGCAATCAGCCCCAGCATTTT